The entry that follows covers one T cell receptor (beta chain) sequence. Its antigen is not known. Germline CDR1 SGHAT, CDR2 FQNNGV. Trimming removed 1 base from V and 10 bases from J, with 14 bases in between. The CDR3 spans 15 residues. The sort gate was single viable CD3+CD4+CD8-CD45RO+ cells for memory CD4+ T cells. Serostatus was set by detecting CMV pp150, pp28, p38, p52 IgG. This sample is part of a study of memory CD4+ T cells and cytomegalovirus serostatus. Study observations and caveats: Of approximately 150 reported CMV TCRbeta sequences, some 67 were found in memory CD4+ repertoires. CMV serostatus prediction reached median AUC about 0.96, or 0.93 with US-trained model.

TCRdb's table, derived via immunoSEQ multiplex PCR, lists solely in-frame clones and lacks some. The repertoire holds 65,000 to 95,000 clones, with 80% as singletons. This TCR derives from an adult in good health and CMV-seronegative. Sequencing was carried out using memory CD4+ T cells from blood. This sequence joins TRBV11-2 and TRBJ1-6, with D tentatively TRBD1 (6 bases). Written as DNA, the CDR3 is TGTGCCAGCAGCTTAGTAGTCCAGGGGAGCTCACCCCTCCACTTT. This encodes CASSLVVQGSSPLHF.